This T cell receptor (beta chain) was found in a study of metastatic and nonmetastatic thyroid tumors. Study information: A comparison of repertoires was made across blood and tumor or nodule tissue from malignant and benign thyroid patients.

Original data processing: A papillary thyroid cancer distant-metastasis classifier was built from CDR3 differences across clinicopathological groups. TCRdb reprocessed the PCR reads via MiXCR. These V and J calls originate from TCRdb's pipeline instead of the authors' own analysis. The table has tens of thousands of clones, 9.5% to 15% seen once. This clone has more than one count but fewer than ten. As yet, its antigen is unknown. Germline V gene sequence: CDR1 MNHEY, CDR2 SVGEGT. Unmatched junction bases numbered 2, after V lost 2 bases and J lost 2 bases. The CDR3 has 15 amino acids. General study points: When malignant thyroid tumors were compared with benign nodules, TCR beta diversity was reportedly significantly higher in the malignant tumors. This held in both blood and tumor samples.

No patient had received any treatment before thyroid surgery. The rearrangement joins TRBV6-2 or TRBV6-3 to TRBJ1-5; 8 bases are a match to TRBD1. The source of this sequence is a female donor with papillary thyroid cancer or a benign thyroid nodule (not recorded which). Some clones in this sample may be carry-over from other donors' samples. Sequenced: blood. CDR3 sequence reads: CASSYTGGGNQPQHF. CDR3 in DNA: TGTGCCAGCAGTTACACAGGGGGTGGCAATCAGCCCCAGCATTTT.